The 13 T cell receptor beta chains below come from one sample, sequenced in a study of cytomegalovirus exposure and HLA in healthy donors. In the PCR, 60 Vbeta and 13 Jbeta primers were used. Data came from immunoSEQ multiplex PCR; TCRdb stores just in-frame clones and leaves some out. Of approximately 190,000 clones listed, around 83% are singletons. Sequencing was performed on PBMCs. The source is a woman aged 18-29 years in good health and CMV-seronegative.

The V call is TRBV7-9, the J call TRBJ2-3; 9 bases are shared with TRBD2. Germline trimming cut 5 bases from V and 4 bases from J; bases unmatched to any gene: 10. Germline loops: CDR1 SEHNR, CDR2 FQNEAQ (reference sequence). There are 16 residues in the CDR3. The CDR3 is CASSSVAGEEPDTQYF. The CDR3 bases are TGTGCCAGCAGCAGCGTAGCGGGAGAGGAACCAGATACGCAGTATTTT.

The CDR3 reads CASSRGWNQPQHF. Here the CDR3 DNA reads TGTGCCAGTAGTAGAGGGTGGAATCAGCCCCAGCATTTT. The chain joins TRBV19 to TRBJ1-5; D remains unclear. Germline V gene lookup returns CDR1 LNHDA and CDR2 SQIVND (reference sequence). The V gene lost 4 bases and the J gene lost 4 bases, with 8 bases spanning the gap. The CDR3 is made up of 13 amino acids.

The chain couples TRBV30 to TRBJ1-1, with unresolved D. This CDR3 has 14 amino acids. V gave up 0 bases and J gave up 3 bases, with 11 bases separating them. Germline CDR1 is GTSNPN and CDR2 is SVGIG (reference sequence). CDR3 sequence reads: CAWSVSSTHTEAFF. CDR3 bases: TGTGCCTGGAGTGTAAGCTCGACACACACTGAAGCTTTCTTT.

This clone has a handful of counts. The chain combines TRBV4-1 with TRBJ2-3; 7 bases align to TRBD2. CDR3 length equals 17 residues. In germline, CDR1 is MGHRA, CDR2 YSYEKL. V was pared by 0 bases and J by 1 base, with 7 bases of the junction left unmatched. The CDR3 DNA reads as TGCGCCAGCAGCCAAGAAAGTTACAGCGGGGGCACAGATACGCAGTATTTT. Amino acid sequence: CASSQESYSGGTDTQYF.

This CDR3 is CASSLRASGDGGELFF. In DNA form, the CDR3 reads TGTGCCAGCAGCTTAAGGGCTAGCGGGGACGGCGGGGAGCTGTTTTTT. This chain connects TRBV7-7 to TRBJ2-2, with 9 bases fitting TRBD2. The V gene's germline CDR1 is SSHAT and CDR2 FNYEAQ (reference sequence). CDR3 length: 16 amino acids. The ends lost 2 bases at V and 7 bases at J; junction bases unmatched: 8. Variable domain in full (rest from reference TRBV7-7 and TRBJ2-2): GAGVSQSPRYKVTKRGQDVTLRCDPISSHATLYWYQQALGQGPEFLTYFNYEAQPDKSGLPSDRFSAERPEGSISTLTIQRTEQRDSAMYRCASSLRASGDGGELFFGEGSRLTVL.

This rearrangement joins TRBV6-5 to TRBJ1-1, with D unclear. V was pared by 4 bases and J by 2 bases, with 14 bases between. The CDR3 is 15 amino acids. The germline gives CDR1 MNHEY, CDR2 SVGAGI. The CDR3 loop reads CASSSFRITNTEAFF. CDR3 coding DNA: TGTGCCAGCAGTTCTTTCAGGATAACTAACACTGAAGCTTTCTTT.

The gene calls are TRBV19 and TRBJ2-3; TRBD1 agrees at 8 bases. Germline lookup yields CDR1 LNHDA and CDR2 SQIVND (reference sequence). The V and J ends lost 6 bases and 1 base, in that order; junction bases with no gene match: 6. CDR3 size: 15 residues. CDR3 sequence (DNA): TGTGCCAGTAGCAATACAGGGGGAGGCACAGATACGCAGTATTTT. Protein: CASSNTGGGTDTQYF.

The gene calls are TRBV2 and TRBJ2-1; D is undetermined. V was pared by 11 bases and J by 10 bases, with 9 bases between. Looked up from germline, CDR1 is SNHLY and CDR2 is FYNNEI. CDR3 length equals 9 residues. The CDR3 bases are TGTGCCCCGGGTGGAGAGCAGTTCTTC. It encodes CAPGGEQFF.

The J gene is TRBJ1-5, the V gene TRBV6-5, with 8 positions matching TRBD1. Germline lookup yields CDR1 MNHEY and CDR2 SVGAGI. With V trimmed by 6 bases and J by 6 bases, 4 bases remained unmatched. CDR3 size: 13 residues. CDR3 DNA sequence: TGTGCCAGCAGGCAGGGGGCAGGTCAGCCCCAGCATTTT. Protein product: CASRQGAGQPQHF.

The V and J genes are TRBV4-1 and TRBJ2-5, with D possibly being TRBD2 (5 bases). Germline CDR1 MGHRA, CDR2 YSYEKL. Trimming shortened V by 0 bases and J by 9 bases, and 11 bases separated the two germline ends. The CDR3 extends over 13 amino acids. CDR3 sequence reads: CASSQDRRWAQYF. The DNA of the CDR3 is TGCGCCAGCAGCCAAGACCGGAGGTGGGCCCAGTACTTC.

The J gene is TRBJ2-1, the V gene TRBV4-1, with 7 bases identical to TRBD2. The V and J ends lost 0 bases and 7 bases, in that order; junction bases with no gene match: 6. This CDR3 comprises 15 residues. Germline CDR1 MGHRA, CDR2 YSYEKL. The CDR3: CASSQDRGEKNEQFF. DNA of the CDR3: TGCGCCAGCAGCCAAGATCGGGGGGAGAAAAATGAGCAGTTCTTC.

This chain links TRBV5-1 with TRBJ2-6; TRBD1 agrees at 7 bases. This CDR3 is 16 amino acids long. J was trimmed by 0 bases and V by 4 bases; bases with no gene match: 4. Germline V gene lookup returns CDR1 SGHRS and CDR2 YFSETQ. This CDR3 is CASSPGTASGANVLTF. The DNA of the CDR3 is TGCGCCAGCAGCCCCGGGACAGCCTCTGGGGCCAACGTCCTGACTTTC.

The chain has TRBV11-2 and TRBJ2-5, with D possibly being TRBD1 (6 bases). The germline gives CDR1 SGHAT, CDR2 FQNNGV. V was cut by 5 bases and J by 2 bases, with 12 bases left in between. CDR3 length: 14 residues. The CDR3 spells CASSEGQEQETQYF. CDR3 sequence (DNA): TGTGCCAGCAGCGAGGGACAAGAGCAAGAGACCCAGTACTTC. The complete variable domain, with remaining parts taken from reference TRBV11-2 and TRBJ2-5, reads EAGVAQSPRYKIIEKRQSVAFWCNPISGHATLYWYQQILGQGPKLLIQFQNNGVVDDSQLPKDRFSAERLKGVDSTLKIQPAKLEDSAVYLCASSEGQEQETQYFGPGTRLLVL.